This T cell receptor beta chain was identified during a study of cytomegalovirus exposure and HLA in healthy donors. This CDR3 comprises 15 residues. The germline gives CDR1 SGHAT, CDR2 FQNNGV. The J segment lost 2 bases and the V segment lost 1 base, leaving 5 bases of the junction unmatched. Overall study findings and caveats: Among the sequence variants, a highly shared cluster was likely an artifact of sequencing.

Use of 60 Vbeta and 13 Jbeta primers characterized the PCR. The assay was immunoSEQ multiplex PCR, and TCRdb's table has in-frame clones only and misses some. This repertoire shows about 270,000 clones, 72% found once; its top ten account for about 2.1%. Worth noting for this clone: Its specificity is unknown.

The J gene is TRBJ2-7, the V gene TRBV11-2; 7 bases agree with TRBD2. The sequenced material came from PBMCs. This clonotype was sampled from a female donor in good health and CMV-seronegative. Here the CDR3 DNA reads TGTGCCAGCAGCTTAGGAGCTAGCGGACCCTACGAGCAGTACTTC. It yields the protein CASSLGASGPYEQYF.